The 5 T cell receptor beta chains listed next were all sequenced from one sample in a study of T cells in Graves' hyperthyroidism and ophthalmopathy. The investigators amplified TCR beta CDR3 regions from RNA transcripts. HTBI primers were the set used in a first-round RT-PCR of the TCR CDR3. TCRdb reprocessed the multiplex PCR reads via MiXCR and lists one record per CDR3 protein. The sample yields about 700,000 distinct CDR3 sequences, nearly 45% seen once. Sequencing was performed on peripheral blood or thyroid tissue (not recorded which). These receptors originate from an adult man with Graves' disease, either hyperthyroidism or ophthalmopathy (not recorded which).

This chain joins TRBV2 and TRBJ1-4; D unresolved. Trimming removed 7 bases from V and 7 bases from J, with 10 bases in between. Per the germline V gene, CDR1 is SNHLY and CDR2 is FYNNEI. The length of the CDR3 is 12 residues. The CDR3 coding sequence is TGTGCCAGCACCCGGCTGGGTGAAAAACTGTTTTTT. Its protein product is CASTRLGEKLFF.

The chain combines TRBV5-1 with TRBJ1-2; the match to TRBD1 covers 7 bases. Germline loops: CDR1 SGHRS, CDR2 YFSETQ. Trimming cost V 2 bases and J 8 bases; bases outside gene matches: 9. This CDR3 comprises 14 residues. This chain's CDR3 is CASSFSSGTVGYTF. DNA of the CDR3: TGCGCCAGCAGCTTTTCCTCCGGGACAGTAGGCTACACCTTC.

The chain is built from TRBV2 and TRBJ1-1, with D possibly TRBD1 on 6 matching bases. Germline V gene data show CDR1 as SNHLY and CDR2 as FYNNEI. V was shortened by 6 bases and J by 4 bases, with 18 bases between the two germline ends. The length of the CDR3 is 15 residues. The chain's CDR3 is CASSLVGGRSTEAFF. The CDR3 DNA reads TGTGCCAGCAGCTTAGTCGGGGGGCGTAGCACTGAAGCTTTCTTT.

This clonotype was observed many times. J is TRBJ1-1 and V is TRBV2; the D is unclear. Germline assignment: CDR1 SNHLY and CDR2 FYNNEI. Between the trimmed V and J ends, which lost 9 bases and 5 bases, there was a span of 13 bases. The CDR3 has 12 residues. CDR3: CASLSGGTEAFF. Here the CDR3 DNA reads TGTGCCAGTCTCTCAGGCGGGACTGAAGCTTTCTTT. The full variable domain, its missing parts supplied by reference TRBV2 and TRBJ1-1, is EPEVTQTPSHQVTQMGQEVILRCVPISNHLYFYWYRQILGQKVEFLVSFYNNEISEKSEIFDDQFSVERPDGSNFTLKIRSTKLEDSAMYFCASLSGGTEAFFGQGTRLTVV.

This clonotype showed up many times. Relative to the germline gene, one junction end is altered; a read error may explain this. This sequence joins TRBV5-1 and TRBJ2-2; 8 positions match TRBD2. The CDR3 has 16 residues. Germline V gene sequence: CDR1 SGHRS, CDR2 YFSETQ. The CDR3 bases are TGTGCCAGCAGCTTAGGGTTAGCGGGACGGACCGGGGAGCTGTTTTTT. Its protein is CASSLGLAGRTGELFF.